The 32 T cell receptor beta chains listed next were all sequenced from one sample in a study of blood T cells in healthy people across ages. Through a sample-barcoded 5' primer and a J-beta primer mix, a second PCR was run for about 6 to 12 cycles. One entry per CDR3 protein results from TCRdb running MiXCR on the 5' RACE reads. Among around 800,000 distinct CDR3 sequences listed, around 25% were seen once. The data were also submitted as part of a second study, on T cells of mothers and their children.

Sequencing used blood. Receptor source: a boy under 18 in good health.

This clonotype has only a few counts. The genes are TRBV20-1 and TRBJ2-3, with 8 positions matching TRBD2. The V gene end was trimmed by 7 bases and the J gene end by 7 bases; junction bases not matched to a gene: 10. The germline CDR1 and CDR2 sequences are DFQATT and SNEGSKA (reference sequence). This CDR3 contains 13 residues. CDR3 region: CSGSTGGHYTQYF. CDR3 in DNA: TGCAGTGGTAGCACGGGGGGGCATTATACGCAGTATTTT.

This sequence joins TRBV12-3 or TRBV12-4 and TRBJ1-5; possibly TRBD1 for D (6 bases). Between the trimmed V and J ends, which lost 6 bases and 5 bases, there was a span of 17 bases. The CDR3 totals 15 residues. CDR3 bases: TGTGCCAGCAGAGCCTCTTCGAGGGGGGATCAGCCCCAGCATTTT. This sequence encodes CASRASSRGDQPQHF.

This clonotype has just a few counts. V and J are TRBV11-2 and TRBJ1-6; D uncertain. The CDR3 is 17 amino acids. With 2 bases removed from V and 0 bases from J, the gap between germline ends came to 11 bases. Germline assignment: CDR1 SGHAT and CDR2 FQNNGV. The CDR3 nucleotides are TGTGCCAGCAGCTTAACAGTTCCGAGCTCCTATAATTCACCCCTCCACTTT. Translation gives CASSLTVPSSYNSPLHF.

The CDR3 region is CASRGTGSYEQYV. Written as DNA, the CDR3 is TGTGCCAGCAGAGGGACAGGTTCTTACGAGCAGTACGTC. The J gene is TRBJ2-7, the V gene TRBV6-5; 8 positions match TRBD1. CDR3 length: 13 amino acids. The V gene end was trimmed by 6 bases and the J gene end by 4 bases; junction bases not matched to a gene: 5. In germline, CDR1 is MNHEY, CDR2 SVGAGI.

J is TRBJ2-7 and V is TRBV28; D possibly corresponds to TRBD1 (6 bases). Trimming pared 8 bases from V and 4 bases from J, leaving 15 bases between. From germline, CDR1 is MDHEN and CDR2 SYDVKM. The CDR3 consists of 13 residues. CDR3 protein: CASGNRDTYEQYF. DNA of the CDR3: TGTGCCAGCGGAAACCGGGACACATACGAGCAGTACTTC.

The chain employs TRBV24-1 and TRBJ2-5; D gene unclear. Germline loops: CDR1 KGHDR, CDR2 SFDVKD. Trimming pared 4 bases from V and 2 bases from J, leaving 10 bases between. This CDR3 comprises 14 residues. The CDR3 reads CATSDAWDQETQYF. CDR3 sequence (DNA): TGTGCCACCAGTGACGCTTGGGATCAAGAGACCCAGTACTTC.

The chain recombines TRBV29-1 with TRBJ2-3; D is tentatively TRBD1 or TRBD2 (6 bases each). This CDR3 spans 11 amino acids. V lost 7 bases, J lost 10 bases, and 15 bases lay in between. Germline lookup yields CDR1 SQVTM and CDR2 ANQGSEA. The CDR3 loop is CSAGGASAQYF. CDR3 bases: TGCAGCGCCGGGGGCGCATCTGCGCAGTATTTT.

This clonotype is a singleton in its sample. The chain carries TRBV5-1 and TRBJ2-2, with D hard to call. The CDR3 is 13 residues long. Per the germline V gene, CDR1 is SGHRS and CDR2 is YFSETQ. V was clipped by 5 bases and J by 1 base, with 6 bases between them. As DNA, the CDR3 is TGCGCCAGCAGGGACCTGAACACCGGGGAGCTGTTTTTT. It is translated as CASRDLNTGELFF.

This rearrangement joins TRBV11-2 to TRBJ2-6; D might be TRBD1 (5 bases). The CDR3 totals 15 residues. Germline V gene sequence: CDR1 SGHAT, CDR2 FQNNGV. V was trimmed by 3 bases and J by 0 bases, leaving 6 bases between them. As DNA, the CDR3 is TGTGCCAGCAGCTTTGGGGCCTCTGGGGCCAACGTCCTGACTTTC. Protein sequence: CASSFGASGANVLTF.

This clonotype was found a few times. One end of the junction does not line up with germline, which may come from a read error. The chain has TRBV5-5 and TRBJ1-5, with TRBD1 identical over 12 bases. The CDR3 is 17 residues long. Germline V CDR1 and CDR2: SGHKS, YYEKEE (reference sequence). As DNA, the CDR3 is TGTGCCGGCAGCCCTGGGACAGGGGGCTTAGGAAATCAGCCCCAGCATTTT. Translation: CAGSPGTGGLGNQPQHF.

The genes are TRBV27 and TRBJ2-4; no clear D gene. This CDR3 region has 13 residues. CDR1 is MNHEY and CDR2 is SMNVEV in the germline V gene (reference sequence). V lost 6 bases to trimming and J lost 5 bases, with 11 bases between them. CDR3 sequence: CASSPFPENIQYF. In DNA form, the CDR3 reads TGTGCCAGCAGCCCGTTCCCGGAAAACATTCAGTACTTC.

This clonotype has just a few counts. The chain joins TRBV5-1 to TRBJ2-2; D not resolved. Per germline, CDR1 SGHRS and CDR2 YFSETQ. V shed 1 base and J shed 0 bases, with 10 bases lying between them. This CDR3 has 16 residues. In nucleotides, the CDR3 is TGCGCCAGCAGCTTGTCTGGGGTCTCGAACACCGGGGAGCTGTTTTTT. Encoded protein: CASSLSGVSNTGELFF.

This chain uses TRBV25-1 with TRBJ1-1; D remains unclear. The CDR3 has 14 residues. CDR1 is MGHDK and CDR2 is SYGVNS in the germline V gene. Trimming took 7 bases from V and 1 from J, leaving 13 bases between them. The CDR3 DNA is TGTGCCAGCACAGAATCTATGACGAACACTGAAGCTTTCTTT. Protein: CASTESMTNTEAFF.

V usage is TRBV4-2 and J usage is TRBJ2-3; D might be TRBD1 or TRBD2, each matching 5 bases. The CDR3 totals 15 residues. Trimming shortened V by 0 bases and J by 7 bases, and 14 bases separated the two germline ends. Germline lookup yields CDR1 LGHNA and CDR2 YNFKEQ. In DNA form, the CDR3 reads TGTGCCAGCAGCCAAGAAATTAACGGGGCATATACGCAGTATTTT. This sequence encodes CASSQEINGAYTQYF.

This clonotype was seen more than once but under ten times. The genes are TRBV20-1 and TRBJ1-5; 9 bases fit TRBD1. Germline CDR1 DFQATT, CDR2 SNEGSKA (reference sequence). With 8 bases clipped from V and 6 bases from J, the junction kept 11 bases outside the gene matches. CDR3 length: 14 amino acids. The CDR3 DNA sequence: TGCAGTACCGGGACAGGGAGGGGTGGTCAGCCCCAGCATTTT. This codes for CSTGTGRGGQPQHF.

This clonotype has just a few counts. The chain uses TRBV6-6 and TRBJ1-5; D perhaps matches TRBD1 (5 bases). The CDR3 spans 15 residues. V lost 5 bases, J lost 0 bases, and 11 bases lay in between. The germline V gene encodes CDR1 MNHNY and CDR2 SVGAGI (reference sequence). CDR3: CASSPIRDSNQPQHF. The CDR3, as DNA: TGTGCCAGCAGTCCTATCAGGGATAGCAATCAGCCCCAGCATTTT.

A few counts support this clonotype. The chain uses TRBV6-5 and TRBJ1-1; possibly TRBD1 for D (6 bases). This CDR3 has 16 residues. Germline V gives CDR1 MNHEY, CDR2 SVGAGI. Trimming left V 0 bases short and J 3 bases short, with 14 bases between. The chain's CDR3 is CASSYSKATGDTEAFF. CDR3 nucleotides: TGTGCCAGCAGTTACTCGAAGGCGACAGGAGACACTGAAGCTTTCTTT.

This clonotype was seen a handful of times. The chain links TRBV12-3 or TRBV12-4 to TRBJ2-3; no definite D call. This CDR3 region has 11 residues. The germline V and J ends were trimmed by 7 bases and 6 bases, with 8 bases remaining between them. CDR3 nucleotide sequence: TGTGCCAGCACCGAGACGGATACGCAGTATTTT. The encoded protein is CASTETDTQYF.

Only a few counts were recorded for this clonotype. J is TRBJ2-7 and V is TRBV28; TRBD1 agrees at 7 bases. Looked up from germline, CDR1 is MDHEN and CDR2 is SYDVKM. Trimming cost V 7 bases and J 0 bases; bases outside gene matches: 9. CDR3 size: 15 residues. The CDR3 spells CASTKGQPPSYEQYF. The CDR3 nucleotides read TGTGCCAGCACCAAGGGACAGCCGCCCTCCTACGAGCAGTACTTC.

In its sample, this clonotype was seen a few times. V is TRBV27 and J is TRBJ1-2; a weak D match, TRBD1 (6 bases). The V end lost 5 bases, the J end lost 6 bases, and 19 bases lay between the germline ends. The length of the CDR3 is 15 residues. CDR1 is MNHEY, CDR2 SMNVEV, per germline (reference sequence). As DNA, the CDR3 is TGTGCCAGCAGTATCCACTTACAGGGAGTAGATGGCTACACCTTC. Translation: CASSIHLQGVDGYTF.

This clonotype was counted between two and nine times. The CDR3, as DNA: TGCAGTGCTAATAGGGGGGGGGACACCGGGGAGCTGTTTTTT. Amino acid sequence: CSANRGGDTGELFF. The chain is built from TRBV20-1 and TRBJ2-2; weak D call: TRBD2 (7 bases). Between the trimmed V and J ends, which lost 4 bases and 3 bases, there was a span of 12 bases. Germline lookup yields CDR1 DFQATT and CDR2 SNEGSKA (reference sequence). This CDR3 is 14 amino acids long.

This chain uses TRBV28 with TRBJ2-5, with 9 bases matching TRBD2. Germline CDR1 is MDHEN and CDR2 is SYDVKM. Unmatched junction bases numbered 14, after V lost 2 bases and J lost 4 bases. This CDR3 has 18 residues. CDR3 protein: CASSLEFGTSRWRETQYF. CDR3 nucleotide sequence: TGTGCCAGCAGTTTAGAGTTCGGGACTAGCAGGTGGAGAGAGACCCAGTACTTC. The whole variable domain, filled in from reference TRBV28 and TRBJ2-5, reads DVKVTQSSRYLVKRTGEKVFLECVQDMDHENMFWYRQDPGLGLRLIYFSYDVKMKEKGDIPEGYSVSREKKERFSLILESASTNQTSMYLCASSLEFGTSRWRETQYFGPGTRLLVL.

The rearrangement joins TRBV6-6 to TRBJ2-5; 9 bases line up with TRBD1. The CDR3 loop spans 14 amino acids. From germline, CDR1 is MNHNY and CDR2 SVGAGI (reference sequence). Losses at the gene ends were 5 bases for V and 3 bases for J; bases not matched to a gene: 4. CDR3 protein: CASSGGTGKETQYF. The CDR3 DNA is TGTGCCAGCAGTGGAGGGACAGGGAAAGAGACCCAGTACTTC.

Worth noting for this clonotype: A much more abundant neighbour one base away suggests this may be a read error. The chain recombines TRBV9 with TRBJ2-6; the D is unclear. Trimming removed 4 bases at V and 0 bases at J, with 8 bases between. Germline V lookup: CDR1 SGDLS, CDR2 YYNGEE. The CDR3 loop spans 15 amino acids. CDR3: CASSFRDSGANVLTF. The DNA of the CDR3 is TGTGCCAGCAGCTTTAGAGACTCTGGGGCCAACGTCCTGACTTTC.

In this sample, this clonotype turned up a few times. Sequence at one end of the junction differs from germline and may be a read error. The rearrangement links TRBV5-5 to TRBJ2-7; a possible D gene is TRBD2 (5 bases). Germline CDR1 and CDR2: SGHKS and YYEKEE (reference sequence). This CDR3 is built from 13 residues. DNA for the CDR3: TGTGCCAGTAGCTTCGATCCGCCGGGGGAGCAGTACTTC. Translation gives CASSFDPPGEQYF.

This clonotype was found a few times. CDR3 bases: TGTGCCAGCAGCGCGGACAGGGGGCCTAGGAACAATCAGCCCCAGCATTTT. The encoded protein is CASSADRGPRNNQPQHF. The J gene is TRBJ1-5, the V gene TRBV9; TRBD1 aligns across 11 bases. V trimming: 3 bases; J trimming: 3 bases; junction bases outside the gene matches: 8. Germline CDR1 and CDR2: SGDLS and YYNGEE. The CDR3 covers 17 residues.

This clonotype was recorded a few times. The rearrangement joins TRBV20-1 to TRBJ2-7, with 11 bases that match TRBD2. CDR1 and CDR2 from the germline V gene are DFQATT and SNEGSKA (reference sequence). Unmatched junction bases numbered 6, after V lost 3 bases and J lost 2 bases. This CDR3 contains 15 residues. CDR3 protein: CSARSLAGAPYEQYF. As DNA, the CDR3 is TGCAGTGCTAGGTCACTAGCGGGGGCCCCCTACGAGCAGTACTTC.

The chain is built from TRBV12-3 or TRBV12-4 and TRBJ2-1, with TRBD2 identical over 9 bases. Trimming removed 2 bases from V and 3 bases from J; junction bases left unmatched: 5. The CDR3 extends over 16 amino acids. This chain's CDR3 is CASSLSSGGYYNEQFF. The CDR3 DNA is TGTGCCAGCAGTTTAAGTAGCGGGGGTTACTACAATGAGCAGTTCTTC.

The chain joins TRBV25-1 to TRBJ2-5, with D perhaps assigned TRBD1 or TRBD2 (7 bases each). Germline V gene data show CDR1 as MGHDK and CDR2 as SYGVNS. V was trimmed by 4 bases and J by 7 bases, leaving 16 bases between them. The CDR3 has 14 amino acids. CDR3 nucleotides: TGTGCCAGCAGTGGGGACAGCGGGGACGGGACCCAGTACTTC. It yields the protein CASSGDSGDGTQYF.

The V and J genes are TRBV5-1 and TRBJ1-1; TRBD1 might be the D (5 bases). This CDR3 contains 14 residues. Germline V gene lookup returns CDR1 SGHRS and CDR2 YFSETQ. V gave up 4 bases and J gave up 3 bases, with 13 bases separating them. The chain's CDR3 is CASSIASGDTEAFF. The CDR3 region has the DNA TGCGCCAGCAGCATCGCCTCGGGGGACACTGAAGCTTTCTTT.

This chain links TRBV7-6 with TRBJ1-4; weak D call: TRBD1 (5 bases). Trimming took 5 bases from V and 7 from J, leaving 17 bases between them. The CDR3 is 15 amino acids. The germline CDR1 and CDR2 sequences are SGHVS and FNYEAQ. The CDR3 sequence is CASSPLTGRVEKLFF. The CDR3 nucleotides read TGTGCCAGCAGCCCCCTAACTGGCAGGGTTGAAAAACTGTTTTTT.

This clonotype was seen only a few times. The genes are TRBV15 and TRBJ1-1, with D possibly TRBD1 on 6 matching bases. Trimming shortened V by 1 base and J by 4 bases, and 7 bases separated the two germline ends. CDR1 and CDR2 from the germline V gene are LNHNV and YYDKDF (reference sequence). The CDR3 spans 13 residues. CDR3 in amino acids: CATSRGGATEAFF. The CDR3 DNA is TGTGCCACCAGCAGAGGGGGGGCCACTGAAGCTTTCTTT.